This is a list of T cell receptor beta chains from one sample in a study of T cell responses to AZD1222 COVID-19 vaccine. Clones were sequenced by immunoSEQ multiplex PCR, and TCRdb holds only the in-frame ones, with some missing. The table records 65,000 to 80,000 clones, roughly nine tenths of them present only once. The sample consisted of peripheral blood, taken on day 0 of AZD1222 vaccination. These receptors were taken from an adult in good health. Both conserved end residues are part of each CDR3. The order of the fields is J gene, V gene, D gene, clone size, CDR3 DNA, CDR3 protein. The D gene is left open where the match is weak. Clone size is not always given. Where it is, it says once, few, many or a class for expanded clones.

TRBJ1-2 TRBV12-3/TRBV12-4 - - TGTGCCAGCAGACGGCATCCTAACTATGGCTACACCTTC CASRRHPNYGYTF
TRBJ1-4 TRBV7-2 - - TGTGCCAGCAGCTTACAGGGAGGAAAACTGTTTTTT CASSLQGGKLFF
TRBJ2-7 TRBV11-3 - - TGTGCCAGCAGCCCCACGCCCTCCGAGCAGTACTTC CASSPTPSEQYF
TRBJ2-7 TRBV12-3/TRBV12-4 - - TGTGCCAGCAGAAGAGGGATCTTCTACGAGCAGTACTTC CASRRGIFYEQYF
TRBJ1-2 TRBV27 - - TGCAGGAACTATGGCTACACCTTC CRNYGYTF
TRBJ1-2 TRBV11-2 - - TGTGCCAGCAGCTCACAGCATGGCTACACCTTC CASSSQHGYTF
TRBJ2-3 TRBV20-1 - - TGCAGTGCTATCGTCACAGATACGCAGTATTTT CSAIVTDTQYF
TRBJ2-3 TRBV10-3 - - TGTGCCATCAGTGACAGGACAGTATTAACGGATACGCAGTATTTT CAISDRTVLTDTQYF
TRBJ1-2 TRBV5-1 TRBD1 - TGCGCCAGCAGCCTCGGACAGGCCCAATTCTATGGCTACACCTTC CASSLGQAQFYGYTF
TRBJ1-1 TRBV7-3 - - TGTGCCAGCAGCTTAAGCCCGGGGGGCACTGAAGCTTTCTTT CASSLSPGGTEAFF
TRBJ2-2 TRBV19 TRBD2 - TGTGCCAGTAGTCCCACCCGACTAGCGGGGGGTACGAACACCGGGGAGCTGTTTTTT CASSPTRLAGGTNTGELFF
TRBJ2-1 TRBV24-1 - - TGTGCCACCAGTGATAAGGGGCTAGCTTACAATGAGCAGTTCTTC CATSDKGLAYNEQFF
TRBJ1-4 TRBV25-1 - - TGTGCCAGCAGTCCCGGGGGAACGGGGAGCAATGAAAAACTGTTTTTT CASSPGGTGSNEKLFF
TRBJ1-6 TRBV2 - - TGTGCCAGCAGTGAGGTAGGGGATAATTCACCCCTCCACTTT CASSEVGDNSPLHF
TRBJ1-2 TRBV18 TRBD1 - TGTGCCAGCTCACGGGCAGGGGGTCTGGAATTTAACTATGGCTACACCTTC CASSRAGGLEFNYGYTF
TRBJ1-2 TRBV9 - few TGTGCCAGCAGCGCGACGACCGCTAACTATGGCTACACCTTC CASSATTANYGYTF
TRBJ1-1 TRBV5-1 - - TGCGCCAGCCAAAATCTGGGGGCAGGGCAGACGAACACTGAAGCTTTCTTT CASQNLGAGQTNTEAFF
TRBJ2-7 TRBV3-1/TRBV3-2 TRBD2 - TGTGCCAGCAGCCGAAATAGCGGGATCTACGAGCAGTACTTC CASSRNSGIYEQYF
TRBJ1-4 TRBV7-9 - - TGTGCCAGCAGCTCTTGGGACGCTAATGAAAAACTGTTTTTT CASSSWDANEKLFF
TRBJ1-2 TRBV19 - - TGTGCCAGTAGTGCCGACAGGCAGGGGTATGGCTACACCTTC CASSADRQGYGYTF
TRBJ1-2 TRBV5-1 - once TGCGCCAGCGGCGGACAGCCCTATGGCTACACCTTC CASGGQPYGYTF
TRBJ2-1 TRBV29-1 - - TGCAGCGTGGACCCTAATAGCAATGAGCAGTTCTTC CSVDPNSNEQFF
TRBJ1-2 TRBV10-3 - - TGTGCCATCAGTGAAGCGGGGCTGGGCAACTATGGCTACACCTTC CAISEAGLGNYGYTF
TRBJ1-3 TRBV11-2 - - TGTGCCAGCAGCCCAGGGGTTGGAAACACCATATATTTT CASSPGVGNTIYF
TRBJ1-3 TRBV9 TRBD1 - TGTGCCAGCAGCGCCAATAGACAGGGAGCGGGGGGAAACACCATATATTTT CASSANRQGAGGNTIYF
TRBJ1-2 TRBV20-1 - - TGCAGTGCTAGTCAGGGGTCCCGAGCTAACTATGGCTACACCTTC CSASQGSRANYGYTF
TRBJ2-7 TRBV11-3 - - TGTGCCAGCAGCTATACGGCTAGCCAAACGCGGGAGCAGTACTTC CASSYTASQTREQYF
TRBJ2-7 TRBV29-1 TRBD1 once TGCAGCGGGGGACAGGGCAGGGACGAGCAGTACTTC CSGGQGRDEQYF
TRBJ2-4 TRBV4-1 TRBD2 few TGCGCCAGCAGCCAAGGACCAGCGGGGGGGCCTGACAAAAACATTCAGTACTTC CASSQGPAGGPDKNIQYF
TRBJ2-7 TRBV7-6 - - TGTGCCAGCAGCTTAGCGCCTGGCTACGAGCAGTACTTC CASSLAPGYEQYF
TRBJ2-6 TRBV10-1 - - TGCGCCAGCGAGAAAGACAGCCTCTCTGGGGCCAACGTCCTGACTTTC CASEKDSLSGANVLTF
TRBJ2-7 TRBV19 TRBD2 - TGTGCCAGTAGTAGGGGACTAGGCTCCTACGAGCAGTACTTC CASSRGLGSYEQYF
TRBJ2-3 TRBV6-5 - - TGTGCCAGCAGTTACCCGGGGCAAGATACGCAGTATTTT CASSYPGQDTQYF
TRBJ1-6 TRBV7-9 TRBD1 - TGTGCCAGCAGCTTGAACAGGGGGAATTCACCCCTCCACTTT CASSLNRGNSPLHF
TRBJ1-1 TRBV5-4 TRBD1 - TGTGCCAGCAGCTTGGGACAGGGGGTCGTTGAAGCTTTCTTT CASSLGQGVVEAFF
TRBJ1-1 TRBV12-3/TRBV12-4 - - TGTGCCAGCAGTCCAGCGAACACTGAAGCTTTCTTT CASSPANTEAFF
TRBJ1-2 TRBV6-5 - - TGTGCCAGCAGCCCGACAGAGCTTGATGGGGGCTACACCTTC CASSPTELDGGYTF
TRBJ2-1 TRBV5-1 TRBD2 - TGCGCCAGCAGCTTGTGGTCGACTAGCGGGAGTAATGAGCAGTTCTTC CASSLWSTSGSNEQFF